This is a list of T cell receptor beta chains from one sample in a study of blood T cells in healthy people across ages. A single record per CDR3 protein comes from TCRdb applying MiXCR to the 5' RACE reads. The sample yields about 1.1 million distinct CDR3 sequences, around two fifths seen once. The sample consisted of blood. These receptors were obtained from a man between 18 and 35 years old in good health. Both conserved end residues are part of each CDR3. D genes are given only for firm matches. The size of a clone is reported for some rows only, either as once, few or many, or as a class for expanded clones.

V	D	J	size	CDR3	DNA
TRBV10-3	.	TRBJ1-1	few	CATTGALNTEAFF	TGTGCCACTACTGGGGCGTTGAACACTGAAGCTTTCTTT
TRBV20-1	TRBD2	TRBJ2-1	few	CSARALAGGPYNEQFF	TGCAGTGCTAGAGCCCTAGCGGGGGGACCGTACAATGAGCAGTTCTTC
TRBV5-1	TRBD1	TRBJ1-1	few	CASSPSTGTVWMNTEAFF	TGCGCCAGCAGCCCAAGCACCGGGACAGTCTGGATGAACACTGAAGCTTTCTTT
TRBV7-9	.	TRBJ2-5	few	CASSERASGETQYF	TGTGCCAGCAGCGAGCGAGCCTCTGGAGAGACCCAGTACTTC
TRBV20-1	TRBD1	TRBJ2-1	few	CSARTDDRGSARQFF	TGCAGTGCTAGGACGGACGACAGGGGATCGGCTCGGCAGTTCTTC
TRBV6-1	.	TRBJ1-2	.	CASRGQQGRGGYTF	TGTGCCAGCAGAGGACAGCAAGGTCGGGGTGGCTACACCTTC
TRBV7-8	TRBD2	TRBJ2-1	.	CASSLAPGGPHSLFF	TGTGCCAGCAGCTTAGCCCCGGGGGGGCCACATAGTCTGTTCTTC
TRBV20-1	.	TRBJ1-4	once	CSAKGVEEKLFF	TGCAGTGCTAAAGGGGTGGAGGAAAAACTGTTTTTT
TRBV25-1	TRBD1	TRBJ2-7	few	CASTGQGACEQYF	TGTGCCAGCACGGGACAGGGGGCCTGCGAGCAGTACTTC
TRBV20-1	.	TRBJ1-2	.	CSARAGYVYGYTF	TGCAGTGCTAGAGCAGGGTACGTCTATGGCTACACCTTC
TRBV3-1	TRBD2	TRBJ2-3	.	CASSHTRGSTDTQYF	TGTGCCAGCAGCCATACGCGGGGGAGCACAGATACGCAGTATTTT
TRBV7-9	.	TRBJ1-1	few	CASSFPPDGGFTEAFF	TGTGCCAGCAGCTTCCCCCCGGACGGAGGGTTCACTGAAGCTTTCTTT
TRBV7-2	TRBD1	TRBJ1-2	.	CASSLAGQGVNGYTF	TGTGCCAGCAGCTTAGCAGGACAGGGGGTTAATGGCTACACCTTC
TRBV9	TRBD1	TRBJ1-1	.	CASSPQTGYDTEAFF	TGTGCCAGCAGCCCCCAGACAGGGTACGACACTGAAGCTTTCTTT
TRBV20-1	.	TRBJ2-5	.	CSAREATWYQETQYF	TGCAGTGCTAGAGAAGCAACATGGTACCAAGAGACCCAGTACTTC
TRBV12-3/TRBV12-4	.	TRBJ1-5	few	CASSHGTINQHF	TGTGCCAGCAGCCACGGGACGATAAATCAGCATTTT
TRBV30	.	TRBJ1-1	.	CAWNIQGANAEAFF	TGTGCCTGGAACATACAGGGTGCGAACGCTGAAGCTTTCTTT
TRBV24-1	TRBD1	TRBJ2-7	.	CATSQTGTPYNEQYF	TGTGCCACCAGTCAGACAGGGACCCCCTACAATGAGCAGTACTTC
TRBV9	TRBD1	TRBJ1-5	.	CASSPGTDYSNQPQHF	TGTGCCAGCAGCCCCGGGACAGACTATAGCAATCAGCCCCAGCATTTT
TRBV29-1	.	TRBJ2-1	.	CSVEDYRTSNYNEQFF	TGCAGCGTTGAAGATTACAGGACAAGCAATTACAATGAGCAGTTCTTC
TRBV4-2	.	TRBJ2-7	.	CASSHTGPTSYEQYF	TGTGCCAGCAGCCATACGGGACCGACCTCCTACGAGCAGTACTTC
TRBV5-1	TRBD2	TRBJ2-1	few	CASSGLAGGRNEQFF	TGCGCCAGCAGCGGACTAGCGGGGGGACGCAATGAGCAGTTCTTC
TRBV4-1	TRBD1	TRBJ1-1	.	CASSRDRGSGTEAFF	TGCGCCAGCAGCCGGGACAGGGGGTCTGGCACTGAAGCTTTCTTT
TRBV20-1	TRBD1	TRBJ1-1	few	CSAPADRGRVGYTEAFF	TGCAGTGCCCCCGCGGACAGGGGGCGGGTCGGGTACACTGAAGCTTTCTTT
TRBV9	TRBD2	TRBJ2-1	few	CASSPTSGGRYNEQFF	TGTGCCAGCAGCCCAACTAGCGGGGGGCGATACAATGAGCAGTTCTTC
TRBV6-5	.	TRBJ1-6	.	CASSYYTGGDSPPHF	TGTGCCAGCAGTTACTACACCGGTGGGGATTCACCCCCCCACTTT
TRBV20-1	.	TRBJ1-2	.	CSAGTPYDYGYTF	TGCAGTGCTGGGACACCATATGACTATGGCTACACCTTC
TRBV21-1	.	TRBJ1-2	many	CASSRAPRTDKYGYTF	TGTGCCAGCAGCAGGGCCCCCAGGACAGATAAGTATGGCTACACCTTC
TRBV27	TRBD1	TRBJ2-4	.	CARQTGGPVQYF	TGTGCCAGACAGACAGGGGGGCCTGTTCAGTACTTC
TRBV7-2	TRBD1	TRBJ2-7	many	CASSLVSGQGSSEQYF	TGTGCCAGCAGCTTAGTATCGGGACAGGGTTCAAGCGAGCAGTACTTC
TRBV4-3	TRBD1	TRBJ2-7	few	CASSFILLGQGRSEQYF	TGCGCCAGCAGTTTCATTCTTCTGGGACAGGGACGATCCGAGCAGTACTTC
TRBV4-3	TRBD1	TRBJ1-1	few	CASSSVRGHTEAFF	TGCGCCAGCAGCTCGGTCAGGGGGCACACTGAAGCTTTCTTT
TRBV2	.	TRBJ2-3	.	CASQEAGWTDTQYF	TGTGCCAGCCAGGAGGCAGGGTGGACAGATACGCAGTATTTT
TRBV7-2	.	TRBJ2-3	few	CASSLVGDGTDTQYF	TGTGCCAGCAGCTTAGTTGGGGATGGCACAGATACGCAGTATTTT
TRBV11-2	TRBD1	TRBJ2-1	.	CASSPSKGLTGGSYNEQFF	TGTGCCAGCAGCCCCTCGAAGGGGCTGACAGGGGGCTCCTACAATGAGCAGTTCTTC
TRBV18	.	TRBJ2-3	.	CVSSSEVHTDTQYF	TGTGTCAGCTCTTCGGAAGTTCACACAGATACGCAGTATTTT
TRBV9	.	TRBJ2-7	few	CASSVSETEQYF	TGTGCCAGCAGCGTCTCGGAAACGGAGCAGTACTTC
TRBV12-3/TRBV12-4	.	TRBJ1-5	few	CASSIRTGGLGPQHF	TGTGCCAGCAGTATCAGGACGGGAGGTTTAGGGCCCCAGCATTTT
TRBV9	.	TRBJ2-1	.	CASSVANRAYEQFF	TGTGCCAGCAGCGTAGCTAACAGGGCCTACGAGCAGTTCTTC
TRBV6-5	.	TRBJ2-2	.	CASSYSIVGQNGELFF	TGTGCCAGCAGTTACTCGATCGTCGGACAGAACGGGGAGCTGTTTTTT